This T cell receptor (beta chain) was identified in a study of T cells after yellow fever vaccination. Overall study results and limits: Across the CD4 and CD8 compartments, a small share of clonotypes was present in both.

The CDR3 covers 14 residues. Germline loops: CDR1 SGHRS, CDR2 YFSETQ. With 6 bases clipped from V and 6 bases from J, the junction kept 7 bases outside the gene matches. This clonotype was seen repeatedly, ten times or more. Its antigen is unidentified. MiXCR, applied by TCRdb to the 5' RACE reads, yields one record per CDR3 protein. The table includes about 170,000 distinct CDR3 sequences, approximately 6.2% detected once. This specimen was CD4+ T cells sorted from PBMCs, taken on the day of the first yellow fever vaccination. The rearrangement links TRBV5-1 to TRBJ2-1; 9 nucleotides line up with TRBD1. This receptor was obtained from a man aged 18 to 29 who received the YFV17D yellow fever vaccine. The chain's CDR3 is CASNTGGAINEQFF. The CDR3 DNA is TGCGCCAGCAATACAGGGGGCGCCATCAATGAGCAGTTCTTC.